The next 14 T cell receptor beta chains were all read from a single sample in a study of blood T cell repertoires in COVID-19. Generated by immunoSEQ multiplex PCR, the TCRdb table keeps only in-frame clones and is missing some. The table records about 81,000 clones, around 80% of them present only once. The specimen sequenced was peripheral blood. These receptors originate from a human donor in a cohort sampled during active COVID-19.

CDR3 in amino acids: CASSISGRGSYEQYF. The CDR3 coding sequence is TGTGCCAGTAGTATATCGGGGAGAGGTTCCTACGAGCAGTACTTC. This chain joins TRBV19 and TRBJ2-7, with D possibly being TRBD2 (5 bases). This CDR3 is built from 15 residues. Trimming removed 2 bases at V and 1 base at J, with 12 bases between. In germline, CDR1 is LNHDA, CDR2 SQIVND (reference sequence).

This chain joins TRBV18 and TRBJ2-2, with D perhaps TRBD1 (6 bases). This CDR3 is built from 15 residues. With 2 bases removed from V and 2 bases from J, the gap between germline ends came to 9 bases. The germline CDR1 and CDR2 sequences are KGHSH and LQKENI. This chain's CDR3 is CASSPWTANTGELFF. CDR3 nucleotide sequence: TGTGCCAGCTCACCATGGACAGCCAACACCGGGGAGCTGTTTTTT.

The sample holds one count of this clone. The chain combines TRBV18 with TRBJ1-1; D uncertain. V was pared by 4 bases and J by 6 bases, with 21 bases between. The length of the CDR3 is 16 residues. Germline lookup yields CDR1 KGHSH and CDR2 LQKENI. CDR3 protein: CASSRNSGERSAEAFF. In DNA, the CDR3 is TGTGCCAGCTCACGAAACTCCGGGGAGAGGAGCGCTGAAGCTTTCTTT.

V gene TRBV4-1 combines with J gene TRBJ2-7, with 12 bases that match TRBD1. Germline V gene data show CDR1 as MGHRA and CDR2 as YSYEKL. The CDR3 is 18 residues long. V shed 5 bases, J shed 0 bases, and the junction held 11 bases outside the gene matches. The chain's CDR3 is CASSSGTGGLISSYEQYF. DNA of the CDR3: TGCGCCAGCAGCTCCGGGACAGGGGGCCTTATTAGCTCCTACGAGCAGTACTTC.

The chain carries TRBV7-3 and TRBJ1-2; the match to TRBD1 covers 7 bases. Trimming removed 2 bases from V and 4 bases from J; junction bases left unmatched: 4. The germline CDR1 and CDR2 sequences are SGHTA and FQGTGA. This CDR3 is built from 14 residues. CDR3 coding DNA: TGTGCCAGCAGCTTAGAGGGGGCGGGCTATGGCTACACCTTC. It yields the protein CASSLEGAGYGYTF.

The gene calls are TRBV7-9 and TRBJ2-3, with 12 bases lining up with TRBD2. The CDR3 has 14 amino acids. Germline V gene sequence: CDR1 SEHNR, CDR2 FQNEAQ (reference sequence). Unmatched junction bases numbered 2, after V lost 6 bases and J lost 4 bases. The CDR3 DNA reads TGTGCCAGCAGGTCTAGCGGGGGGGCAGATACGCAGTATTTT. It specifies CASRSSGGADTQYF.

The genes are TRBV7-8 and TRBJ2-5; possible D gene TRBD2, 7 bases. The CDR3 has 13 residues. Germline lookup yields CDR1 SGHVS and CDR2 FQNEAQ. V was cut by 6 bases and J by 4 bases, with 12 bases left in between. The CDR3 DNA sequence: TGTGCCAGCAGACGTCGGGGGGCAGAGACCCAGTACTTC. Translating gives CASRRRGAETQYF.

This rearrangement joins TRBV7-8 to TRBJ1-3; D is unresolved. This CDR3 has 13 residues. The germline gives CDR1 SGHVS, CDR2 FQNEAQ. V was trimmed by 5 bases and J by 7 bases, leaving 12 bases between them. CDR3 DNA sequence: TGTGCCAGCAGCATGTCCGGTGCTAACACCATATATTTT. Translated: CASSMSGANTIYF.

J is TRBJ2-1 and V is TRBV6-6, with D possibly being TRBD2 (6 bases). Germline-derived CDR1 and CDR2 are MNHNY and SVGAGI (reference sequence). This CDR3 is 13 amino acids long. Deletions cut 4 bases from V and 6 bases from J, with 10 bases between. CDR3 in DNA: TGTGCCAGCAGTTTCTCCGGGGGCAATGAGCAGTTCTTC. Residues: CASSFSGGNEQFF.

This rearrangement joins TRBV5-4 to TRBJ2-3, with D possibly matching TRBD2 (7 bases). Germline V lookup: CDR1 SGHNT, CDR2 YYREEE (reference sequence). V lost 0 bases to trimming and J lost 6 bases, with 17 bases between them. The CDR3 runs 16 residues. This CDR3 reads CASSLGPPAGADTQYF. CDR3 nucleotides: TGTGCCAGCAGCTTGGGCCCCCCTGCGGGGGCCGATACGCAGTATTTT.

The CDR3 region has the DNA TGTGCCAGCAGCCCTGACAGAATACGCTACGAGCAGTACTTC. Its protein product is CASSPDRIRYEQYF. The J gene is TRBJ2-7, the V gene TRBV5-4; D may be TRBD1 (5 bases). This CDR3 contains 14 residues. The ends were cut back, 4 bases at V and 3 bases at J, with 14 bases in the middle. CDR1 is SGHNT, CDR2 YYREEE, per germline (reference sequence).

In its sample, this clone was seen a few times. The V call is TRBV5-5, the J call TRBJ2-7; 7 bases fit TRBD2. The CDR3 sequence is 16 residues long. Germline-derived CDR1 and CDR2 are SGHKS and YYEKEE (reference sequence). J gave up 2 bases and V 4 bases, and 12 bases lay outside the gene matches. The CDR3 region has the DNA TGTGCCAGCAGCCCCGGGTTTTCTGGGGGGGCCTACGAGCAGTACTTC. Its translation: CASSPGFSGGAYEQYF.

V gene TRBV2 combines with J gene TRBJ2-2; 8 bases fit TRBD2. Looked up from germline, CDR1 is SNHLY and CDR2 is FYNNEI. The CDR3 loop spans 16 amino acids. V gave up 2 bases and J gave up 0 bases; unmatched junction bases: 2. The CDR3 region is CASSEPRGANTGELFF. The DNA for the CDR3 is TGTGCCAGCAGTGAACCGCGGGGGGCGAACACCGGGGAGCTGTTTTTT.

This clone has more than one count but fewer than ten. This rearrangement joins TRBV7-9 to TRBJ1-5; the D gene is possibly TRBD1 (5 bases). In germline, CDR1 is SEHNR, CDR2 FQNEAQ (reference sequence). The ends were cut back, 7 bases at V and 7 bases at J, with 14 bases in the middle. This CDR3 has 13 residues. CDR3 residues: CASTTGTGQPQHF. Here the CDR3 DNA reads TGTGCCAGCACGACGGGGACTGGGCAGCCCCAGCATTTT.